Each of the 5 T cell receptor beta chains below was sequenced from the same sample in a study of beta chain features in type 1 diabetes. TCRB transcripts that were expressed got sequenced, as all of the isolated RNA had been reverse transcribed. TCRdb's copy holds only in-frame clones and misses some; the assay was immunoSEQ multiplex PCR. The sample lists 970,000 or so clones; 15% to 20% were seen once. The sequencing sample was made of naive CD4+ T cells from blood. All receptors derive from a woman between 18 and 29 years old in good health.

This clone appeared a few times. The J gene is TRBJ2-5, the V gene TRBV6-1; D is uncertain. The CDR3 runs 15 residues. The V gene lost 2 bases and the J gene lost 5 bases, with 15 bases spanning the gap. The germline CDR1 and CDR2 sequences are MNHNS and SASEGT. The CDR3 loop is CASSELRQPAETQYF. DNA of the CDR3: TGTGCCAGCAGTGAACTTAGGCAGCCTGCGGAGACCCAGTACTTC.

This clone was recorded a few times. This chain connects TRBV29-1 to TRBJ2-1; possibly TRBD2 for D (5 bases). CDR1 is SQVTM and CDR2 is ANQGSEA in the germline V gene. The CDR3 loop spans 16 amino acids. V lost 3 bases to trimming and J lost 5 bases, with 20 bases between them. CDR3 protein: CSVDQLAFLRDNEQFF. CDR3 nucleotides: TGCAGCGTTGACCAATTAGCGTTTCTTAGGGACAATGAGCAGTTCTTC.

The J gene is TRBJ1-5, the V gene TRBV7-9; D might be TRBD1 (6 bases). The germline CDR1 and CDR2 sequences are SEHNR and FQNEAQ (reference sequence). This CDR3 spans 14 amino acids. The V and J ends lost 4 bases and 3 bases respectively, with 10 bases between them. CDR3 sequence (DNA): TGTGCCAGCAGCTCACAGGGTCCCAATCAGCCCCAGCATTTT. Residues: CASSSQGPNQPQHF.

V usage is TRBV14 and J usage is TRBJ2-1, with 7 bases fitting TRBD1. The CDR3 runs 15 residues. Germline CDR1 is SGHDN and CDR2 is FVKESK. With V trimmed by 4 bases and J by 1 base, 4 bases remained unmatched. The chain's CDR3 is CASSREQGSYNEQFF. CDR3 sequence (DNA): TGTGCCAGCAGCCGCGAACAGGGGTCCTACAATGAGCAGTTCTTC.

Worth noting for this clone: The identical CDR3 is also encoded by other nucleotide sequences in the sample. The chain links TRBV10-1 to TRBJ2-6; the D is unclear. The CDR3 loop spans 13 amino acids. CDR1 and CDR2 from the germline V gene are WNHNN and SYGVQD (reference sequence). The V gene lost 0 bases and the J gene lost 3 bases, with 0 bases spanning the gap. CDR3 loop: CASSESGANVLTF. In DNA, the CDR3 is TGCGCCAGCAGTGAGTCTGGGGCCAACGTCCTGACTTTC.